These 17 T cell receptor beta chains were all obtained from the same sample, sequenced in a study of T cells in Graves' hyperthyroidism and ophthalmopathy (dated by TCRdb to the late 2010s). Library generation was performed with multiplex PCR. Reads for this sample came from an Illumina HiSeq 2000. TCR beta CDR3 regions were amplified from RNA transcripts. For the first round of RT-PCR on the TCR CDR3, the HTBI primer set was used together with the Qiagen OneStep RT-PCR kit. TCRdb ran its own pipeline on the public reads, namely fastp trimming at Q25 and MiXCR clone calling, and kept in-frame beta chains. Records with the same CDR3 protein are collapsed into one entry carrying the most frequent genes and DNA. The sample data list roughly 500,000 distinct CDR3 sequences, and around 45% of these were observed just once. 15% to 20% of the sample goes to the ten largest clones. The sample consisted of peripheral blood or thyroid tissue (not recorded which). The receptors originated from an adult woman with Graves' disease, either hyperthyroidism or ophthalmopathy (not recorded which).

DNA for the CDR3: TGTGCCAGCAGTGGGACCCTGCAGGGACAAGAGACCCAGTACTTC. Protein product: CASSGTLQGQETQYF. The gene calls are TRBV25-1 and TRBJ2-5; tentatively, D is TRBD1 (5 bases). V lost 4 bases, J lost 2 bases, and 14 bases lay in between. Germline values: CDR1 MGHDK, CDR2 SYGVNS. The CDR3 spans 15 residues.

At least ten counts were recorded for this clonotype. V and J are TRBV29-1 and TRBJ1-1; D is uncertain. V lost 5 bases and J lost 8, with 12 bases in between. The CDR3 has 11 residues. CDR1 SQVTM and CDR2 ANQGSEA come from the germline V gene. The CDR3 protein is CSVSQTGEAFF. The CDR3 DNA reads TGCAGCGTTTCCCAGACCGGGGAAGCTTTCTTT.

This clonotype showed up many times. The rearrangement links TRBV11-2 to TRBJ2-7, with D possibly matching TRBD2 (5 bases). Germline CDR1 SGHAT, CDR2 FQNNGV. Deletions cut 0 bases from V and 3 bases from J, with 15 bases between. This CDR3 is 16 amino acids long. The CDR3 loop is CASSLEAVSRDYEQYF. The CDR3 bases are TGTGCCAGCAGCTTAGAAGCGGTTAGTAGGGACTACGAGCAGTACTTC.

This clonotype has ten or more counts. This chain connects TRBV9 to TRBJ2-2; 7 positions agree with TRBD1. CDR3 length: 12 amino acids. With 3 bases clipped from V and 9 bases from J, the junction kept 2 bases outside the gene matches. Germline CDR1 is SGDLS and CDR2 is YYNGEE. CDR3 nucleotide sequence: TGTGCCAGCAGCGAACAGGGGAGGGAGCTGTTTTTT. Translating gives CASSEQGRELFF.

At least ten counts were recorded for this clonotype. The rearrangement uses TRBV20-1 and TRBJ2-7; D may be TRBD1 (6 bases). The CDR3 is 14 residues long. The V end was cut by 4 bases, the J end by 0 bases, with 13 bases between. The germline CDR1 and CDR2 sequences are DFQATT and SNEGSKA (reference sequence). CDR3 protein: CSAKETGLSYEQYF. The CDR3 DNA follows: TGCAGTGCTAAAGAGACAGGACTCTCCTACGAGCAGTACTTC.

Details on this clonotype: Sequence at one end of the junction differs from germline and may be a read error. This rearrangement joins TRBV29-1 to TRBJ2-5, with 9 bases fitting TRBD2. The CDR3 has 15 amino acids. Germline CDR1 reads SQVTM; CDR2 reads ANQGSEA. The chain's CDR3 is CSVRGMGGGRGEQSF. In DNA form, the CDR3 reads TGCAGCGTCAGAGGGATGGGGGGCGGGAGGGGTGAGCAGTCCTTC.

This clonotype was counted ten times or more. CDR3 nucleotides: TGCAGTGCTAGGGCTACAGGGTTCTATGGCTACACCTTC. It yields the protein CSARATGFYGYTF. This sequence joins TRBV20-1 and TRBJ1-2; the D gene is possibly TRBD1 (6 bases). V lost 3 bases and J 4 bases, leaving 12 bases between the germline ends. The CDR3 is 13 residues long. Germline V lookup: CDR1 DFQATT, CDR2 SNEGSKA (reference sequence).

Turning to this clonotype: A read error may explain this, as a much larger clone is one base away. The CDR3 does not close with the conserved phenylalanine or tryptophan, likely indicating a read error. The chain joins TRBV20-1 to TRBJ2-5, with D perhaps matching TRBD2 (5 bases). Germline CDR1 DFQATT, CDR2 SNEGSKA (reference sequence). CDR3 size: 12 residues. V lost 6 bases and J lost 5, with 13 bases in between. The CDR3 loop reads CSARMGGETQYS. The CDR3 coding sequence is TGCAGTGCCCGAATGGGCGGGGAGACCCAGTACTCC.

This clonotype has ten or more counts. The gene calls are TRBV5-1 and TRBJ2-7; D might be TRBD1 or TRBD2, each matching 5 bases. The CDR3 length is 13 residues. V lost 4 bases and J 3 bases, leaving 11 bases between the germline ends. The germline gives CDR1 SGHRS, CDR2 YFSETQ. CDR3 residues: CASSLRDDYEQYF. The CDR3 DNA reads TGCGCCAGCAGCCTCCGGGACGACTACGAGCAGTACTTC.

This chain uses TRBV9 with TRBJ1-3; maybe TRBD1 (5 bases). The CDR3 covers 17 residues. The V end was cut by 4 bases, the J end by 0 bases, with 17 bases between. Looked up from germline, CDR1 is SGDLS and CDR2 is YYNGEE. CDR3 residues: CASSPQPGPSSGNTIYF. As DNA, the CDR3 is TGTGCCAGCAGCCCCCAACCGGGACCGAGCTCTGGAAACACCATATATTTT. The full variable domain, in which reference TRBV9 and TRBJ1-3 provide the parts outside the CDR3, is DSGVTQTPKHLITATGQRVTLRCSPRSGDLSVYWYQQSLDQGLQFLIQYYNGEERAKGNILERFSAQQFPDLHSELNLSSLELGDSALYFCASSPQPGPSSGNTIYFGEGSWLTVV.

A few counts support this clonotype. The V and J genes are TRBV3-1 and TRBJ1-5, with D unresolved. The germline V gene encodes CDR1 LGHDT and CDR2 YNNKEL (reference sequence). Trimming removed 6 bases at V and 1 base at J, with 10 bases between. The CDR3 runs 14 residues. The CDR3 nucleotides are TGTGCCAGCAGGCACATTTGGAGCAATCAGCCCCAGCATTTT. Its translation is CASRHIWSNQPQHF.

Many counts were recorded for this clonotype. CDR3 nucleotide sequence: TGTGCCACCAGCAGAGATCTGGGGGAGACCCAGTACTTC. Translated, it gives CATSRDLGETQYF. The chain combines TRBV15 with TRBJ2-5, with D unclear. Looked up from germline, CDR1 is LNHNV and CDR2 is YYDKDF (reference sequence). Trimming took 0 bases from V and 5 from J, leaving 7 bases between them. The CDR3 length is 13 residues.

This clonotype was counted ten times or more. The chain is built from TRBV29-1 and TRBJ1-4; a possible D gene is TRBD1 (5 bases). This CDR3 has 15 residues. V gave up 6 bases and J gave up 8 bases, with 22 bases separating them. The germline V gene encodes CDR1 SQVTM and CDR2 ANQGSEA. The CDR3 spells CSVGRRGAREEKLFF. DNA for the CDR3: TGCAGCGTAGGTCGGAGGGGCGCCAGAGAGGAAAAACTGTTTTTT.

The V gene is TRBV7-3, the J gene TRBJ2-5; a possible D gene is TRBD2 (6 bases). The germline CDR1 and CDR2 sequences are SGHTA and FQGTGA. The germline V and J ends were trimmed by 1 base and 5 bases, with 11 bases remaining between them. There are 14 residues in the CDR3. The CDR3 region has the DNA TGTGCCAGCAGCTTAAGCCGACTAGACGAGACCCAGTACTTC. It specifies CASSLSRLDETQYF. The variable domain in full, with the rest retrieved from reference TRBV7-3 and TRBJ2-5, is GAGVSQTPSNKVTEKGKYVELRCDPISGHTALYWYRQSLGQGPEFLIYFQGTGAADDSGLPNDRFFAVRPEGSVSTLKIQRTERGDSAVYLCASSLSRLDETQYFGPGTRLLVL.

This clonotype has at least ten counts. The gene calls are TRBV7-9 and TRBJ2-5; 7 bases map to TRBD1. J gave up 1 base and V 3 bases, and 5 bases lay outside the gene matches. Germline V gene lookup returns CDR1 SEHNR and CDR2 FQNEAQ (reference sequence). This CDR3 has 15 amino acids. The CDR3 coding sequence is TGTGCCAGCAGCTTGGGGGACAGACTCCAAGAGACCCAGTACTTC. It encodes CASSLGDRLQETQYF. Full variable domain (missing parts from reference TRBV7-9 and TRBJ2-5): DTGVSQNPRHKITKRGQNVTFRCDPISEHNRLYWYRQTLGQGPEFLTYFQNEAQLEKSRLLSDRFSAERPKGSFSTLEIQRTEQGDSAMYLCASSLGDRLQETQYFGPGTRLLVL.

This clonotype was observed many times. The chain is built from TRBV5-1 and TRBJ1-5; 7 nucleotides agree with TRBD1. This CDR3 contains 17 residues. Germline CDR1 reads SGHRS; CDR2 reads YFSETQ. The junction had 6 bases not matched to a gene; V was cut back by 0 bases and J by 0 bases. The CDR3 DNA follows: TGCGCCAGCAGCTTGGGAACAGGGGATAATAGCAATCAGCCCCAGCATTTT. This gives the protein CASSLGTGDNSNQPQHF.

J is TRBJ2-7 and V is TRBV11-2; D not certain. Germline CDR1 and CDR2: SGHAT and FQNNGV. V lost 5 bases, J lost 6 bases, and 5 bases lay in between. The CDR3 extends over 10 amino acids. The CDR3 region has the DNA TGTGCCAGCAGCCCGGTCGAGCAGTACTTC. This codes for CASSPVEQYF.